This TCR beta chain is from a study of cytomegalovirus exposure and HLA in healthy donors. This clone came up a few times. Antigen: not known. Overall study results and limits: Overall, roughly 170 TCR beta chains were annotated as cytomegalovirus-associated.

The PCR made use of 60 Vbeta and 13 Jbeta primers. Sequencing was performed with immunoSEQ multiplex PCR; in TCRdb, only in-frame clones are kept and a portion is missing. The data show 110,000 or so clones, with 65% to 75% seen just once and roughly 4.2% held by the top ten. The sample was PBMCs. This TCR was sampled from a woman aged 40 to 50 in good health and CMV-seropositive.

CDR3 region: CASSLSYEQYF. In nucleotides, the CDR3 is TGTGCCAGCAGTCTCTCCTACGAGCAGTACTTC. The chain uses TRBV2 and TRBJ2-7; D remains ambiguous. V lost 5 bases, J lost 0 bases, and 2 bases lay in between. CDR1 is SNHLY, CDR2 FYNNEI, per germline. The CDR3 extends over 11 amino acids.